The next 23 T cell receptor beta chains were all read from a single sample in a study of CD8 T cells in ankylosing spondylitis. TCRdb called the 5' RACE reads again in MiXCR, with one record for every CDR3 protein. The table includes just under 350,000 distinct CDR3 sequences, under 15% detected once. Input material: blood, either unsorted or a sorted T cell fraction (not recorded which). These receptors all come from a male donor with ankylosing spondylitis or in good health (not recorded which).

This clonotype was seen at least ten times. As DNA, the CDR3 is TGCGCCAGCAGCTTGACGGGGGCTACCTACAATGAGCAGTTCTTC. Amino acid sequence: CASSLTGATYNEQFF. The rearrangement joins TRBV5-1 to TRBJ2-1; D is tentatively TRBD1 or TRBD2 (6 bases each). V lost 1 base, J lost 2 bases, and 10 bases lay in between. The CDR3 is made up of 15 amino acids. Per the germline V gene, CDR1 is SGHRS and CDR2 is YFSETQ.

The V call is TRBV19, the J call TRBJ2-5; D gene ambiguous. Looked up from germline, CDR1 is LNHDA and CDR2 is SQIVND (reference sequence). V lost 4 bases and J 0 bases, leaving 9 bases between the germline ends. The CDR3 is made up of 14 amino acids. The CDR3 here is CASSSRANQETQYF. The CDR3 DNA reads as TGTGCCAGTAGTAGCCGTGCTAACCAAGAGACCCAGTACTTC.

This chain joins TRBV12-3 or TRBV12-4 and TRBJ1-4; TRBD1 agrees at 8 bases. This CDR3 is built from 15 residues. Trimming took 2 bases from V and 7 from J; bases not matched to a gene: 6. CDR3 nucleotides: TGTGCCAGCAGTTTATCAGGGACAGGCGCTGAAAAACTGTTTTTT. Protein product: CASSLSGTGAEKLFF.

This clonotype has more than one count but fewer than ten. V usage is TRBV11-3 and J usage is TRBJ1-2, with TRBD1 matching over 8 bases. The CDR3 has 15 amino acids. Germline CDR1 SGHNT, CDR2 YENEEA. J lost 5 bases, V lost 5 bases, and 10 bases had no gene match. The CDR3 loop is CASSLRQGSGYGYTF. The DNA of the CDR3 is TGTGCCAGCAGCCTCCGACAGGGGTCAGGGTATGGCTACACCTTC.

The chain recombines TRBV20-1 with TRBJ2-7; 10 bases are shared with TRBD1. J gave up 1 base and V 4 bases, and 10 bases lay outside the gene matches. The CDR3 length is 16 residues. Per germline, CDR1 DFQATT and CDR2 SNEGSKA (reference sequence). This chain's CDR3 is CSATGTGVGPSYEQYF. The CDR3 DNA reads as TGCAGTGCTACCGGGACAGGGGTTGGCCCTTCCTACGAGCAGTACTTC.

As concerns this clonotype: Without the conserved terminal phenylalanine or tryptophan, this CDR3 likely stems from a read error. V usage is TRBV7-2 and J usage is TRBJ2-2, with no clear D. The length of the CDR3 is 13 residues. V was cut by 3 bases and J by 0 bases, with 2 bases left in between. CDR1 is SGHTA, CDR2 FQGNSA, per germline. The CDR3 DNA follows: TGTGCCAGCAGCTTCGCGAACACCGGGGAGCTGTTTTCT. Residues: CASSFANTGELFS.

This chain connects TRBV15 to TRBJ2-1; a possible D gene is TRBD1 (5 bases). The germline V and J ends were trimmed by 6 bases and 8 bases, with 17 bases remaining between them. The CDR3 is made up of 14 amino acids. Germline CDR1 reads LNHNV; CDR2 reads YYDKDF (reference sequence). The CDR3 protein is CATSRDLFRDEQFF. CDR3 coding DNA: TGTGCCACCAGTCGCGATCTGTTCAGGGATGAGCAGTTCTTC.

This clonotype turned up a few times. The gene calls are TRBV18 and TRBJ2-7, with TRBD1 identical over 7 bases. V lost 4 bases to trimming and J lost 5 bases; unmatched junction nucleotides: 5. There are 13 residues in the CDR3. Germline V CDR1 and CDR2: KGHSH, LQKENI. This CDR3 reads CASSQTRGNEQYF. The CDR3 nucleotides are TGTGCCAGCTCACAAACCAGGGGGAACGAGCAGTACTTC.

This clonotype was counted a few times. The chain combines TRBV20-1 with TRBJ2-5, with D perhaps matching TRBD1 (5 bases). The germline V and J ends were trimmed by 4 bases and 8 bases, with 11 bases remaining between them. The CDR3 runs to 11 residues. Germline V gene lookup returns CDR1 DFQATT and CDR2 SNEGSKA (reference sequence). The CDR3 reads CSANSGATQYF. The CDR3 region has the DNA TGCAGTGCTAATTCTGGGGCCACCCAGTACTTC.

The chain recombines TRBV7-8 with TRBJ2-1; 9 bases are shared with TRBD2. CDR1 is SGHVS and CDR2 is FQNEAQ in the germline V gene. This CDR3 comprises 15 residues. V was pared by 4 bases and J by 5 bases, with 6 bases of the junction left unmatched. Here the CDR3 reads CASSSWSGGHNEQFF. The CDR3 nucleotides are TGTGCCAGCAGCTCCTGGAGCGGGGGGCACAATGAGCAGTTCTTC.

The rearrangement joins TRBV20-1 to TRBJ2-1; no clear D. The V end lost 7 bases, the J end lost 4 bases, and 8 bases lay between the germline ends. CDR1 is DFQATT and CDR2 is SNEGSKA in the germline V gene (reference sequence). The CDR3 totals 11 residues. The CDR3 spells CSGVGYNEQFF. The CDR3, as DNA: TGCAGTGGGGTGGGTTACAATGAGCAGTTCTTC.

This clonotype turned up a few times. V gene TRBV9 combines with J gene TRBJ2-3, with D uncertain. Germline CDR1 is SGDLS and CDR2 is YYNGEE. This CDR3 has 15 amino acids. Trimming cost V 4 bases and J 6 bases, with 18 bases left between them. The CDR3 sequence: CASSQTPAAFDTQYF. In DNA, the CDR3 is TGTGCCAGCAGCCAGACTCCTGCGGCGTTTGATACGCAGTATTTT.

This chain links TRBV20-1 with TRBJ2-5; no reliable D call. The V and J ends lost 5 bases and 2 bases respectively, with 15 bases between them. Germline V gene lookup returns CDR1 DFQATT and CDR2 SNEGSKA (reference sequence). The CDR3 is 14 amino acids. CDR3 nucleotides: TGCAGTGCTTACGAGCGAACTATACAAGAGACCCAGTACTTC. It codes for CSAYERTIQETQYF.

The V gene is TRBV20-1, the J gene TRBJ2-3, with a weak D call TRBD2 (6 bases). From germline, CDR1 is DFQATT and CDR2 SNEGSKA (reference sequence). V shed 6 bases and J shed 1 base, with 14 bases lying between them. CDR3 length: 14 amino acids. The CDR3 reads CSAQAGTRTDTQYF. The DNA for the CDR3 is TGCAGTGCCCAAGCCGGGACTCGCACAGATACGCAGTATTTT.

The rearrangement joins TRBV29-1 to TRBJ2-3; no clear D. Trimming took off 7 bases at V and 2 bases at J, with 10 bases between the two ends. The germline CDR1 and CDR2 sequences are SQVTM and ANQGSEA. The CDR3 is 12 residues long. CDR3 sequence reads: CSGARDTDTQYF. DNA for the CDR3: TGCAGCGGTGCCAGAGACACAGATACGCAGTATTTT.

V usage is TRBV6-1 and J usage is TRBJ2-3; D not resolved. The V end lost 4 bases, the J end lost 2 bases, and 19 bases lay between the germline ends. The CDR3 totals 17 residues. CDR1 MNHNS and CDR2 SASEGT come from the germline V gene. The CDR3 loop reads CASSGTSSSRPTDTQYF. As DNA, the CDR3 is TGTGCCAGCAGTGGAACAAGTTCCTCTCGTCCCACAGATACGCAGTATTTT.

The J gene is TRBJ2-2, the V gene TRBV3-1; tentatively, D is TRBD2 (5 bases). V lost 1 base and J lost 7, with 7 bases in between. This CDR3 has 13 residues. Germline values: CDR1 LGHDT, CDR2 YNNKEL (reference sequence). This CDR3 is CASSQVARGELFF. The DNA for the CDR3 is TGTGCCAGCAGCCAAGTAGCGCGCGGGGAGCTGTTTTTT.

As DNA, the CDR3 is TGTGCCAGCTGTATACAGGGAAACTATGGCTACACCTTC. Protein sequence: CASCIQGNYGYTF. This chain connects TRBV12-3 or TRBV12-4 to TRBJ1-2; a weak D match, TRBD1 (6 bases). The CDR3 extends over 13 amino acids. V was shortened by 8 bases and J by 2 bases, with 12 bases between the two germline ends.

The DNA of the CDR3 is TGTGCCAGCAGCCAACTTTATGGCTACACCTTC. As protein: CASSQLYGYTF. V and J are TRBV7-9 and TRBJ1-2; D is undetermined. Trimming cost V 5 bases and J 5 bases, with 6 bases left between them. CDR1 is SEHNR and CDR2 is FQNEAQ in the germline V gene (reference sequence). The CDR3 runs 11 residues.

This chain uses TRBV5-4 with TRBJ2-7; D is undetermined. Germline CDR1 is SGHNT and CDR2 is YYREEE (reference sequence). V was trimmed by 2 bases and J by 2 bases, leaving 8 bases between them. The CDR3 is 13 amino acids. The CDR3 sequence is CASSFTETYEQYF. CDR3 DNA: TGTGCCAGCAGCTTTACTGAAACCTACGAGCAGTACTTC.

The CDR3 nucleotides are TGCGCCAGCAGCTTGGTTATTGAGGACAGGATCTACGAGCAGTACTTC. This gives the protein CASSLVIEDRIYEQYF. The V call is TRBV5-1, the J call TRBJ2-7, with TRBD1 matching over 7 bases. The CDR3 spans 16 residues. J gave up 3 bases and V 0 bases, and 9 bases lay outside the gene matches. Germline lookup yields CDR1 SGHRS and CDR2 YFSETQ.

The chain employs TRBV10-2 and TRBJ2-7; TRBD2 is a possible D gene (5 bases). CDR1 WSHSY and CDR2 SAAADI come from the germline V gene. Trimming stripped 3 bases from V and 3 bases from J, with 9 bases between. This CDR3 has 13 amino acids. The CDR3 DNA sequence: TGCGCCAGCAGTGAAAGGGAGTTCTACGAGCAGTACTTC. The encoded protein is CASSEREFYEQYF.

This chain joins TRBV7-9 and TRBJ1-1; D gene unclear. Per the germline V gene, CDR1 is SEHNR and CDR2 is FQNEAQ (reference sequence). Trimming removed 3 bases at V and 6 bases at J, with 5 bases between. CDR3 length: 11 amino acids. The CDR3 sequence is CASSLYAEAFF. In nucleotides, the CDR3 is TGTGCCAGCAGCTTGTACGCTGAAGCTTTCTTT. The complete variable domain, with remaining parts taken from reference TRBV7-9 and TRBJ1-1, reads DTGVSQNPRHKITKRGQNVTFRCDPISEHNRLYWYRQTLGQGPEFLTYFQNEAQLEKSRLLSDRFSAERPKGSFSTLEIQRTEQGDSAMYLCASSLYAEAFFGQGTRLTVV.